This T cell receptor beta chain was recorded in a study of blood T cell repertoires in COVID-19. On the study more broadly: Both acute and convalescent COVID-19 samples were obtained from the United States, Italy and Spain. PBMCs, B-cell-depleted T cells, or T cells were the source of the cDNA or gDNA that made up the material.

The CDR3 contains 16 residues. Germline V lookup: CDR1 MNHNS, CDR2 SASEGT. The junction had 12 bases not matched to a gene; V was cut back by 4 bases and J by 4 bases. This table comes from immunoSEQ multiplex PCR, and its TCRdb copy is limited to in-frame clones, with some not included. The sample consists of approximately 90,000 clones, 86% of them appearing once. The sequencing input was peripheral blood. The V call is TRBV6-1, the J call TRBJ2-7; 8 bases map to TRBD1. The receptor was isolated from a man at least 80 years old with active or convalescent COVID-19. The CDR3 loop reads CASSGIKDRALYEQYF. In DNA form, the CDR3 reads TGTGCCAGCAGTGGAATAAAGGACAGGGCTTTGTACGAGCAGTACTTC.